This T cell receptor (beta chain) was sequenced for a study of post-analysis software for immune sequencing data. The TCR beta cDNA libraries carried unique molecular identifiers. In TCRdb, the PCR reads were re-called with MiXCR into one record per CDR3 protein. The repertoire consists of some 450,000 distinct CDR3 sequences, with around 40% occurring once and the leading ten covering about 12%. In germline, CDR1 is MDHEN, CDR2 SYDVKM. The CDR3 extends over 14 amino acids. Study-wide points: TRBV5-6, TRBV5-1 and TRBV20-1 belonged to a set of roughly 5 TRBV segments that were more frequent in patients than controls. By F measure, strong co-clustering occurred among samples prepared in the same batch. In multiple sclerosis, normalized Chao1 diversity was significantly below that of controls.

A word on this clonotype: Its antigen is as yet unknown. Its ends do not fully match the called genes, so a read error is possible.

Material for sequencing was blood. This chain joins TRBV28 and TRBJ1-5; possible D gene TRBD1, 5 bases. This clonotype originated in a girl between 5 and 17 years old with multiple sclerosis. CDR3 loop: CASSSGTENPPQHF. The DNA for the CDR3 is TGTGCCAGCAGTTCCGGGACTGAGAATCCGCCCCAGCATTTT.